This is a list of T cell receptor beta chains from one sample in a study of Ad26.COV2.S vaccination and SARS-CoV-2 variants. Here immunoSEQ multiplex PCR was the method, and the copy in TCRdb shows in-frame clones only, minus some. This sample has 380,000 or so clones, with about four fifths found just once. Sequenced here: peripheral blood, sampled in a trial of Ad26.COV2.S vaccine versus placebo. The receptors were gathered from a person between 18 and 59 years old who received the Ad26.COV2.S COVID-19 vaccine or a placebo. The CDR3 runs from the conserved cysteine through the conserved F or W. A D gene is named only where the DNA matches it firmly. Clone size appears in some rows only: once, few, many, or a class for an expanded clone.

d_call	v_call	j_call	clone_size	cdr3_aa
.	TRBV10-1	TRBJ2-7	.	CASSEKLRDGTYEQYF
.	TRBV29-1	TRBJ2-7	.	CSAKWSNSYEQYF
TRBD2	TRBV27	TRBJ2-1	.	CASTPLPLLAGGTNEQFF
.	TRBV25-1	TRBJ2-1	.	CASSALVGRGSYNEQFF
.	TRBV5-1	TRBJ2-5	.	CASTIPGTSGETQYF
TRBD2	TRBV12-5	TRBJ2-7	.	CASGLVLGLAKPYEQYF
.	TRBV27	TRBJ2-3	.	CASSLTGWSTDTQYF
.	TRBV11-1	TRBJ2-1	once	CASRPGWLSYNEQFF
TRBD2	TRBV6-5	TRBJ2-2	.	CASRGTSTGELFF
.	TRBV18	TRBJ2-7	few	CASSQKRDGPYEQYF
TRBD1	TRBV19	TRBJ2-3	.	CASSTRDRGEDTQYF
.	TRBV7-2	TRBJ1-4	.	CASSLVVGTSEKLFF
TRBD2	TRBV11-2	TRBJ2-3	.	CASSLWLAGADTQYF
.	TRBV19	TRBJ2-2	once	CASRGGVHTGELFF
.	TRBV3-1/TRBV3-2	TRBJ1-1	few	CASSQEGKGMGREAFF
.	TRBV5-4	TRBJ1-2	.	CASSPAERGYTF
TRBD2	TRBV5-4	TRBJ2-3	.	CASSLGASGGGKDTQYF
.	TRBV24-1	TRBJ1-2	few	CATSDVGDGDGYTF
.	TRBV7-9	TRBJ1-2	.	CASSRQDSPGYGYTF
TRBD1	TRBV6-2/TRBV6-3	TRBJ2-7	.	CASSRDSYDEQYF
.	TRBV19	TRBJ2-1	.	CASSPPPGVVGNEQFF
TRBD1	TRBV11-1	TRBJ2-3	.	CASSGRGSDTQYF
TRBD1	TRBV7-2	TRBJ2-5	few	CASSFRQGGETQYF
TRBD2	TRBV7-2	TRBJ2-5	.	CASSATGTRGETQYF
TRBD1	TRBV25-1	TRBJ1-1	.	CASSAQGASLMNTEAFF
TRBD1	TRBV5-1	TRBJ1-2	.	CASSFLPDRNYGYTF